This is a list of T cell receptor beta chains from one sample in a study of blood T cells in healthy people across ages. One entry per CDR3 protein, called by TCRdb with MiXCR from the 5' RACE reads. The sample holds about 900,000 distinct CDR3 sequences; roughly 52% are singletons and the top ten take around 15%. The sequenced sample consisted of blood. These receptors were collected from a man aged 25-45 years in good health. Both conserved end residues are part of each CDR3. Each record gives: V gene, D gene, clone size, J gene, CDR3 protein, CDR3 DNA. D genes are given only for firm matches. Part of the rows lack a size; the others show once, few, many or a class for expanded clones.

TRBV7-2	-	-	TRBJ1-1	CASSPQPRGRNTEAFF	TGTGCCAGCAGTCCTCAGCCCCGGGGGCGGAACACTGAAGCTTTCTTT
TRBV4-1	-	-	TRBJ2-3	CASAATGGDTQYF	TGCGCCAGCGCCGCTACGGGCGGGGATACGCAGTATTTT
TRBV3-1	-	few	TRBJ2-7	CASSQDMQGPYEQYF	TGTGCCAGCAGCCAAGATATGCAGGGACCCTACGAGCAGTACTTC
TRBV4-3	TRBD1	few	TRBJ2-7	CASSQVGQGDEQYF	TGCGCCAGCAGCCAAGTCGGACAGGGGGACGAGCAGTACTTC
TRBV20-1	-	-	TRBJ2-5	CSARAISGQETQYF	TGCAGTGCTAGGGCAATTAGCGGCCAAGAGACCCAGTACTTC
TRBV7-2	-	-	TRBJ2-3	CASSLRAASTDTQYF	TGTGCCAGCAGCTTGCGAGCGGCTAGCACAGATACGCAGTATTTT
TRBV15	-	-	TRBJ2-5	CATSRDGAEPETQYF	TGTGCCACCAGCAGAGATGGGGCCGAGCCGGAGACCCAGTACTTC
TRBV29-1	-	-	TRBJ2-7	CSVGDRLTYEQYF	TGCAGCGTGGGTGACAGACTAACCTACGAGCAGTACTTC
TRBV6-5	-	-	TRBJ2-7	CASSATVPYEQYF	TGTGCCAGCAGTGCGACGGTCCCCTACGAGCAGTACTTC
TRBV7-2	-	-	TRBJ1-5	CASSPGGQGNQPQHF	TGTGCCAGCAGCCCCGGTGGGCAGGGCAATCAGCCCCAGCATTTT
TRBV12-3/TRBV12-4	-	-	TRBJ2-5	CASSLRGPPAVQETQYF	TGTGCCAGCAGTTTAAGGGGCCCTCCAGCCGTCCAAGAGACCCAGTACTTC
TRBV20-1	TRBD1	-	TRBJ1-1	CSAGTGTNTEAFF	TGCAGTGCTGGGACAGGGACGAACACTGAAGCTTTCTTT
TRBV11-2	-	-	TRBJ2-3	CASSLDFGGGTDTQYF	TGTGCCAGCAGCTTAGATTTTGGTGGGGGCACAGATACACAGTATTTT
TRBV28	-	-	TRBJ2-2	CASTFRGRVTGELFF	TGTGCCAGCACCTTCCGGGGGCGGGTCACCGGGGAGCTGTTTTTT
TRBV4-3	-	few	TRBJ2-1	CASSQDRRVSYNEQFF	TGCGCCAGCAGCCAAGATCGACGGGTGTCCTACAATGAGCAGTTCTTC
TRBV20-1	-	-	TRBJ1-1	CSARGAQMNTEAFF	TGCAGTGCTAGGGGAGCACAGATGAACACTGAAGCTTTCTTT
TRBV9	TRBD1	-	TRBJ2-7	CAGSATGDSYEQYF	TGTGCCGGCAGCGCGACAGGGGACTCCTACGAGCAGTACTTC
TRBV7-9	TRBD1	many	TRBJ2-3	CASSLGDRDTDTQYF	TGTGCCAGCAGCTTGGGGGACAGAGACACAGATACGCAGTATTTT
TRBV2	-	few	TRBJ2-5	CASSANEGQETQYF	TGTGCCAGCAGTGCCAATGAGGGGCAGGAGACCCAGTACTTC
TRBV5-1	TRBD1	many	TRBJ2-1	CASSPGQGSFHEQFF	TGCGCCAGCAGCCCCGGACAGGGTAGCTTCCATGAGCAGTTCTTC
TRBV4-3	TRBD1	-	TRBJ1-2	CASSQDRAQGADGYTF	TGCGCCAGCAGCCAAGATCGGGCACAGGGGGCAGATGGCTACACCTTC
TRBV15	-	-	TRBJ2-3	CATSRLGTHPWTDTQYF	TGTGCCACCAGCAGATTAGGGACCCATCCTTGGACAGATACGCAGTATTTT
TRBV7-3	-	-	TRBJ2-1	CASSFQSSTYNEQFF	TGTGCCAGCAGCTTCCAATCTAGTACCTACAATGAGCAGTTCTTC
TRBV10-3	-	-	TRBJ2-2	CAISGSAGKNTGELFF	TGTGCCATCAGTGGGTCGGCGGGGAAGAACACCGGGGAGCTGTTTTTT
TRBV24-1	TRBD2	-	TRBJ2-5	CATSDPRLAGPSNERYF	TGTGCCACCAGTGATCCAAGACTAGCCGGACCTTCCAATGAGCGGTACTTC
TRBV12-3/TRBV12-4	-	few	TRBJ2-7	CASSLNGNSYEQYF	TGTGCCAGCAGTTTGAACGGGAACTCCTACGAGCAGTACTTC
TRBV4-1	-	-	TRBJ2-4	CASSQGLAAGLAKNIQYF	TGCGCCAGCAGCCAAGGGTTGGCCGCGGGGCTAGCCAAAAACATTCAGTACTTC
TRBV18	-	-	TRBJ2-7	CASSPPRGSTYEQYF	TGTGCCAGCTCACCACCGCGGGGCAGCACCTACGAGCAGTACTTC